Sequencing of this T cell receptor (beta chain) was carried out in a study of blood T cell repertoires in COVID-19. CDR1 and CDR2 from the germline V gene are MNHEY and SMNVEV (reference sequence). The germline V and J ends were trimmed by 9 bases and 3 bases, with 15 bases remaining between them. CDR3 size: 14 residues. In the original processing: It was from reference gene primer amplification that nucleated cell counts were estimated. Sequencing was performed with immunoSEQ multiplex PCR; in TCRdb, only in-frame clones are kept and a portion is missing. From that table come the V and J calls and clone size; the DNA was used to work out D and trimming. The sample has 300,000 to 350,000 clones; about 87% are singletons.

The chain couples TRBV27 to TRBJ1-5; D perhaps matches TRBD1 (6 bases). Sequenced: PBMCs or T cells enriched from blood (not recorded which). The TCR originated in a woman younger than 30 who had recovered from COVID-19. CDR3: CASRDRNPNQPQHF. CDR3 in DNA: TGTGCCAGTCGCGACAGGAACCCCAATCAGCCCCAGCATTTT.